This T cell receptor (beta chain) was sequenced during a study of blood T cell repertoires in COVID-19. Germline loops: CDR1 SEHNR, CDR2 FQNEAQ (reference sequence). V was pared by 5 bases and J by 8 bases, with 11 bases of the junction left unmatched. This CDR3 spans 15 amino acids. Generated by immunoSEQ multiplex PCR, the TCRdb table keeps only in-frame clones and is missing some. Of about 37,000 clones listed, 75% to 95% were seen once; the top ten hold around 5.1%. This sequence joins TRBV7-9 and TRBJ1-2; 10 bases line up with TRBD1. This receptor was identified in a woman of 80 years or more with acute or convalescent COVID-19. Sequencing was performed on peripheral blood. DNA of the CDR3: TGTGCCAGCAGCCCTGTGGGACAGGGGACTGGGGGCTACACCTTC. Protein: CASSPVGQGTGGYTF.